What follows are 18 T cell receptor beta chains derived from one specimen sequenced in a study of shared clonotypes between healthy human individuals. The table came from immunoSEQ multiplex PCR; TCRdb's copy has only in-frame clones and leaves some out. The sample consists of about 1 million clones, under 80% of them appearing once. The specimen was memory CD4+ T cells sorted from blood. Subset reported: CD45RA-negative fraction. The origin of the receptors is a man in his late teens or twenties in good health.

This clone was seen more than once but under ten times. The V gene is TRBV2, the J gene TRBJ1-5, with D hard to call. Germline V gene lookup returns CDR1 SNHLY and CDR2 FYNNEI. V lost 7 bases and J 3 bases, leaving 10 bases between the germline ends. The CDR3 is made up of 13 amino acids. CDR3 DNA: TGTGCCAGCACTACGGGGAACAATCAGCCCCAGCATTTT. Its translation: CASTTGNNQPQHF.

A few counts support this clone. The J gene is TRBJ2-1, the V gene TRBV5-5; tentatively, D is TRBD1 (5 bases). V gave up 4 bases and J gave up 4 bases, with 9 bases separating them. The CDR3 is made up of 13 amino acids. CDR1 is SGHKS, CDR2 YYEKEE, per germline (reference sequence). CDR3 in amino acids: CASSPDTYNEQFF. The CDR3 nucleotides are TGTGCCAGCAGCCCGGACACTTACAATGAGCAGTTCTTC.

This chain joins TRBV10-3 and TRBJ2-5; 14 positions match TRBD2. After removal of 4 bases from V and 3 bases from J, the junction contained 7 bases not matched to a gene. The germline V gene has CDR1 ENHRY and CDR2 SYGVKD. CDR3 size: 17 residues. CDR3 bases: TGTGCCATCAGTGCCGGACTAGCGGGGGGCGGAGAAGAGACCCAGTACTTC. The encoded protein is CAISAGLAGGGEETQYF.

The genes are TRBV11-2 and TRBJ2-5, with 10 bases fitting TRBD2. Germline V gives CDR1 SGHAT, CDR2 FQNNGV. V trimming: 4 bases; J trimming: 5 bases; junction bases outside the gene matches: 1. CDR3 length: 13 amino acids. The CDR3 DNA reads TGTGCCAGCAGCTCGACTAGCGGGGAGACCCAGTACTTC. Its protein product is CASSSTSGETQYF.

This clone appeared a few times. V is TRBV19 and J is TRBJ2-7, with TRBD2 matching 12 bases. With V trimmed by 6 bases and J by 1 base, 7 bases remained unmatched. The length of the CDR3 is 16 residues. Germline CDR1 and CDR2: LNHDA and SQIVND (reference sequence). The DNA for the CDR3 is TGTGCCAGTAGCCCCTTACTAGCGGGAGGTTCCTACGAGCAGTACTTC. Translating it yields CASSPLLAGGSYEQYF.

V gene TRBV7-8 combines with J gene TRBJ2-2; D gene unclear. Germline V gives CDR1 SGHVS, CDR2 FQNEAQ. Trimming removed 2 bases at V and 4 bases at J, with 11 bases between. The CDR3 totals 15 residues. For the CDR3, the DNA is TGTGCCAGCAGCTTACTCCGGGTCCTCACCGGGGAGCTGTTTTTT. It translates to CASSLLRVLTGELFF.

The chain is built from TRBV10-3 and TRBJ1-3; D is uncertain. The CDR3 runs 15 residues. The germline V and J ends were trimmed by 6 bases and 0 bases, with 12 bases remaining between them. Germline-derived CDR1 and CDR2 are ENHRY and SYGVKD. The CDR3 protein is CAIRLDSSSGNTIYF. CDR3 sequence (DNA): TGTGCCATCAGGCTAGACTCTAGCTCTGGAAACACCATATATTTT.

CDR3 sequence: CASRRGALYEQYF. In DNA form, the CDR3 reads TGTGCCAGCAGGAGGGGAGCCCTCTACGAGCAGTACTTC. The chain is built from TRBV11-1 and TRBJ2-7; tentatively, D is TRBD1 or TRBD2 (5 bases each). V was pared by 6 bases and J by 3 bases, with 12 bases between. This CDR3 has 13 residues. The V gene's germline CDR1 is SGHAT and CDR2 FQDESV (reference sequence).

V is TRBV15 and J is TRBJ2-5; no firm D call. Germline lookup yields CDR1 LNHNV and CDR2 YYDKDF (reference sequence). The V end was cut by 1 base, the J end by 1 base, with 10 bases between. This CDR3 is 15 amino acids long. CDR3 in DNA: TGTGCCACCAGCAGAGGCTCGAAATCCCAAGAGACCCAGTACTTC. Translating it yields CATSRGSKSQETQYF.

The gene calls are TRBV4-1 and TRBJ2-5, with D possibly TRBD1 on 6 matching bases. Trimming cost V 4 bases and J 3 bases, with 12 bases left between them. The CDR3 spans 14 residues. Germline V gene sequence: CDR1 MGHRA, CDR2 YSYEKL. CDR3 in DNA: TGCGCCAGCAGCCTACGACAGGCCGAAGAGACCCAGTACTTC. It is translated as CASSLRQAEETQYF.

The table lists this clone with a count of one. This chain links TRBV6-6 with TRBJ1-2, with TRBD1 matching 9 bases. The CDR3 consists of 15 residues. V shed 6 bases and J 9 bases; nucleotides not matched to a gene: 14. CDR1 is MNHNY, CDR2 SVGAGI, per germline (reference sequence). As DNA, the CDR3 is TGTGCCAGCAGCGGGGGACAGGGTTCGCCTATTAGCTACACCTTC. Translated, it gives CASSGGQGSPISYTF.

This clone showed up just once. The chain uses TRBV6-6 and TRBJ2-7, with D unclear. The V end lost 2 bases, the J end lost 7 bases, and 15 bases lay between the germline ends. This CDR3 spans 14 amino acids. CDR1 and CDR2 from the germline V gene are MNHNY and SVGAGI (reference sequence). This CDR3 reads CASSYMTPQSEQYF. Here the CDR3 DNA reads TGTGCCAGCAGTTACATGACCCCGCAAAGTGAGCAGTACTTC.

The CDR3 is CAWAPGLAGVTGELFF. The CDR3 DNA reads as TGTGCCTGGGCGCCGGGACTAGCGGGGGTCACCGGGGAGCTGTTTTTT. The chain carries TRBV30 and TRBJ2-2, with 14 bases that match TRBD2. The J segment lost 4 bases and the V segment lost 5 bases, leaving 6 bases of the junction unmatched. Germline CDR1 GTSNPN, CDR2 SVGIG (reference sequence). The CDR3 totals 16 residues.

This chain uses TRBV6-5 with TRBJ2-5; TRBD1 matches at 11 bases. CDR3 length: 15 residues. J gave up 5 bases and V 6 bases, and 8 bases lay outside the gene matches. Per germline, CDR1 MNHEY and CDR2 SVGAGI. The CDR3 here is CASRLRTGGVETQYF. CDR3 bases: TGTGCCAGCAGGTTAAGGACAGGGGGCGTTGAGACCCAGTACTTC.

The chain has TRBV5-4 and TRBJ2-5, with 13 bases that match TRBD2. Trimming took 4 bases from V and 5 from J; bases not matched to a gene: 5. Germline V gene data show CDR1 as SGHNT and CDR2 as YYREEE (reference sequence). This CDR3 is built from 15 residues. The CDR3 coding sequence is TGTGCCAGCAGCCCGAAGACTAGCGGGGGGGAGACCCAGTACTTC. As protein: CASSPKTSGGETQYF.

This clone was detected only a few times. This sample includes further DNA sequences coding for the same CDR3. This chain links TRBV11-3 with TRBJ2-2, with 9 bases that match TRBD1. This CDR3 is 15 amino acids long. Germline trimming cut 4 bases from V and 5 bases from J; bases unmatched to any gene: 5. Per germline, CDR1 SGHNT and CDR2 YENEEA. CDR3 sequence: CASSSGTGRTGELFF. CDR3 sequence (DNA): TGTGCCAGCAGCTCCGGGACAGGGCGGACCGGGGAGCTGTTTTTT.

The V gene is TRBV12-5, the J gene TRBJ1-1; D remains ambiguous. Germline loops: CDR1 LGHNT, CDR2 FRNRAP. This CDR3 is 14 amino acids long. The V and J ends lost 2 bases and 6 bases respectively, with 13 bases between them. CDR3 DNA: TGTGCTAGTGGTTTGCCTCCCGGCTTGGCTGAAGCTTTCTTT. Translated: CASGLPPGLAEAFF.

Written as DNA, the CDR3 is TGTGCCAGTAGTTCCCCGGGCTTTCTCCGGGGGGCTAACTATGGCTACACCTTC. Protein sequence: CASSSPGFLRGANYGYTF. The chain combines TRBV19 with TRBJ1-2; TRBD1 is a possible D gene (5 bases). In germline, CDR1 is LNHDA, CDR2 SQIVND (reference sequence). This CDR3 has 18 residues. Trimming cost V 5 bases and J 0 bases, with 22 bases left between them.